The entry that follows covers one T cell receptor (beta chain) sequence. Researchers took RNA transcripts and amplified TCR beta CDR3 regions from them. First-round RT-PCR with HTBI primers preceded a second-round multiplex PCR. TCRdb re-called the multiplex PCR reads through MiXCR, storing one row per CDR3 protein. The data contain about 740,000 distinct CDR3 sequences, around 40% of them singletons. The sample originates from a study of Graves' ophthalmopathy and Graves' hyperthyroidism. The CDR3 loop spans 12 amino acids. V lost 1 base, J lost 8 bases, and 8 bases lay in between. CDR1 LGHDT and CDR2 YNNKEL come from the germline V gene (reference sequence).

This clonotype was obtained from an adult man with Graves' ophthalmopathy. Sequencing was done on a sample of peripheral blood. V gene TRBV3-1 combines with J gene TRBJ1-2; D unclear. CDR3 sequence: CASSQVGWGYTF. CDR3 in DNA: TGTGCCAGCAGCCAAGTGGGGTGGGGCTACACCTTC.